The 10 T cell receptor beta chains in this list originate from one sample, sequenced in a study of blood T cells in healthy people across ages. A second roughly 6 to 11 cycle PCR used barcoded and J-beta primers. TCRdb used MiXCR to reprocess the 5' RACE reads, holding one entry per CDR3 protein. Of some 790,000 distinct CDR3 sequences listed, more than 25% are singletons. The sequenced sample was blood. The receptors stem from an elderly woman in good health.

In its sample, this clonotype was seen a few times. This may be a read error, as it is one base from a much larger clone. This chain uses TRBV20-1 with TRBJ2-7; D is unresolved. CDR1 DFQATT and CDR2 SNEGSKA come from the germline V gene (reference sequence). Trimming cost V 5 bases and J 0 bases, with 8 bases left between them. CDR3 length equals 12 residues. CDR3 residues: CSAGRASYEQYF. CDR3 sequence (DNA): TGCAGTGCTGGTCGTGCCTCCTACGAGCAGTACTTC.

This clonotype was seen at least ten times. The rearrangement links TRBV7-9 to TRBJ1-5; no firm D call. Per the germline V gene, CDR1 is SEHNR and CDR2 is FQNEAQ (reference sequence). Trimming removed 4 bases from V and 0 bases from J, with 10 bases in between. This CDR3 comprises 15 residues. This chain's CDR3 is CASSYGINSNQPQHF. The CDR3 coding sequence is TGTGCCAGCAGCTATGGGATAAATAGCAATCAGCCCCAGCATTTT.

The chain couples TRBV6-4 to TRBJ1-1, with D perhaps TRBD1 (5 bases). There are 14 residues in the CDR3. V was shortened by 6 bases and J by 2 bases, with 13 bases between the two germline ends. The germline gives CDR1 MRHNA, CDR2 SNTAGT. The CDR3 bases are TGTGCCAGCAGAACGACAGCAGTTAACACTGAAGCTTTCTTT. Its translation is CASRTTAVNTEAFF.

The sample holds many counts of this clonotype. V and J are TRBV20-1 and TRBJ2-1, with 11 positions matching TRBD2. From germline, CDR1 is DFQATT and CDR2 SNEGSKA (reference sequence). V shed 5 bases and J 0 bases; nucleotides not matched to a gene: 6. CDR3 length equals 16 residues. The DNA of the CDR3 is TGCAGTGCTCGCACACTAGCGGGGGACTCCTACAATGAGCAGTTCTTC. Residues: CSARTLAGDSYNEQFF.

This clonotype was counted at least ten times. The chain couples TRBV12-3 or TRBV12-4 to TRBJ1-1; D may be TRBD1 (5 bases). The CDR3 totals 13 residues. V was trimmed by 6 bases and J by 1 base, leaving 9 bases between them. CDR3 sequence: CASRRQGNTEAFF. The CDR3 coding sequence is TGTGCCAGCAGGCGGCAGGGGAACACTGAAGCTTTCTTT.

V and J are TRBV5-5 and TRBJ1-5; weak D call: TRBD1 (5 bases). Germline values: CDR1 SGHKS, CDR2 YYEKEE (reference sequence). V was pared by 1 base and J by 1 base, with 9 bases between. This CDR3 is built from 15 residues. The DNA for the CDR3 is TGTGCCAGCAGCTTGTGGCAGGGAAGCAATCAGCCCCAGCATTTT. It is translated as CASSLWQGSNQPQHF. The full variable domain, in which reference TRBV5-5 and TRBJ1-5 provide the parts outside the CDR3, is DAGVTQSPTHLIKTRGQQVTLRCSPISGHKSVSWYQQVLGQGPQFIFQYYEKEERGRGNFPDRFSARQFPNYSSELNVNALLLGDSALYLCASSLWQGSNQPQHFGDGTRLSIL.

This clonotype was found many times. CDR3 DNA: TGTGCCAGCAGCAGCCCCGTAACCGACGAGGGTCCACCGAACGAGCAGTACTTC. Amino acids: CASSSPVTDEGPPNEQYF. This rearrangement joins TRBV13 to TRBJ2-7, with a possible D match to TRBD2 (5 bases). In germline, CDR1 is PRHDT, CDR2 FYEKMQ (reference sequence). Trimming cost V 5 bases and J 5 bases, with 28 bases left between them. The CDR3 is 18 amino acids. Full variable domain (outside the CDR3, taken from reference TRBV13 and TRBJ2-7): AAGVIQSPRHLIKEKRETATLKCYPIPRHDTVYWYQQGPGQDPQFLISFYEKMQSDKGSIPDRFSAQQFSDYHSELNMSSLELGDSALYFCASSSPVTDEGPPNEQYFGPGTRLTVT.

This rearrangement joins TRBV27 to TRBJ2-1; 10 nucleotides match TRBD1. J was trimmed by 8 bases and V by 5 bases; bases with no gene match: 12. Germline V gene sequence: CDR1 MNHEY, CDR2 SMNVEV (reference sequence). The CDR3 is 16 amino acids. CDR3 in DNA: TGTGCCAGCAGTAGGGGGGGCGGGACAGGGGAGGATGAGCAGTTCTTC. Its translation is CASSRGGGTGEDEQFF.

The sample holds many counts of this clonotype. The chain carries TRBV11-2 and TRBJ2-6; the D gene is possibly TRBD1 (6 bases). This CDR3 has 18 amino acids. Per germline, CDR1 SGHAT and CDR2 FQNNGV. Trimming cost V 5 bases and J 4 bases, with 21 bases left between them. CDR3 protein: CASSPRMLGQLGANVLTF. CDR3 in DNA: TGTGCCAGCAGCCCCCGAATGCTTGGACAGTTAGGGGCCAACGTCCTGACTTTC.

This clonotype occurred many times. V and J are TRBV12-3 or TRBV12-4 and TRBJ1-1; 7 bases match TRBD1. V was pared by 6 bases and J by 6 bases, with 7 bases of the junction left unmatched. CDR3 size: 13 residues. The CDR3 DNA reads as TGTGCCAGCAGCCCAAGGGGGCTCGCTGAAGCTTTCTTT. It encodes CASSPRGLAEAFF.